These 4 T cell receptor beta chains came from one sample sequenced in a study of blood T cells in healthy people across ages. Primed by a sample-barcoded 5' primer and a J-beta primer mix, a second PCR proceeded for about 7 to 11 cycles. TCRdb processed the 5' RACE reads anew with MiXCR; each CDR3 protein has one entry. The sample comprises 710,000 or so distinct CDR3 sequences, roughly 20% of which are singletons, and 22% rests with the top ten. The sequencing sample was made of blood. The receptors shown here come from a man aged 70-80 years in good health.

The CDR3 sequence: CASSLRIAGFNNEQFF. CDR3 coding DNA: TGTGCCAGCAGTTTAAGAATAGCGGGATTTAACAATGAGCAGTTCTTC. The chain employs TRBV27 and TRBJ2-1; TRBD2 matches at 8 bases. The CDR3 totals 16 residues. Germline assignment: CDR1 MNHEY and CDR2 SMNVEV (reference sequence). Trimming took 2 bases from V and 5 from J; bases not matched to a gene: 8.

This chain links TRBV5-1 with TRBJ2-7; D is perhaps TRBD2 (6 bases). The germline V gene has CDR1 SGHRS and CDR2 YFSETQ. This CDR3 region has 13 residues. V lost 4 bases and J lost 6, with 14 bases in between. Here the CDR3 reads CASSPRDWTEQYF. The CDR3 bases are TGCGCCAGCAGCCCCCGGGACTGGACCGAGCAGTACTTC. Filled out from reference TRBV5-1 and TRBJ2-7, the complete variable domain reads KAGVTQTPRYLIKTRGQQVTLSCSPISGHRSVSWYQQTPGQGLQFLFEYFSETQRNKGNFPGRFSGRQFSNSRSEMNVSTLELGDSALYLCASSPRDWTEQYFGPGTRLTVT.

This chain joins TRBV24-1 and TRBJ2-1, with 10 bases fitting TRBD1. Germline V gene lookup returns CDR1 KGHDR and CDR2 SFDVKD. CDR3 length: 16 amino acids. V was clipped by 3 bases and J by 6 bases; unmatched bases: 7. The CDR3 protein is CATSDPGTGEGNEQFF. The CDR3 DNA reads as TGTGCCACCAGTGATCCGGGGACAGGGGAAGGCAATGAGCAGTTCTTC.

As DNA, the CDR3 is TGTGCCATCAGTGAGTCCACAGGGGTTCAGCCCCAGCATTTT. Translating gives CAISESTGVQPQHF. This sequence joins TRBV10-3 and TRBJ1-5; TRBD1 agrees at 7 bases. Germline V gene lookup returns CDR1 ENHRY and CDR2 SYGVKD. Trimming at V came to 0 bases and at J to 6 bases, leaving 2 bases not matched to a gene. The CDR3 sequence is 14 residues long.